The rows below give T cell receptor beta chains drawn from one sample of a study of T cells in Graves' hyperthyroidism and ophthalmopathy. TCRdb recomputed calls from the multiplex PCR reads with MiXCR, one row per CDR3 protein. Among roughly 290,000 distinct CDR3 sequences listed, approximately 13% were seen once. Sequencing was performed on blood. The receptor source for this set is a woman aged 35 to 49 with Graves' hyperthyroidism. CDR3s include the opening cysteine and the closing phenylalanine or tryptophan. D genes are given only for firm matches. The size field is filled for only some rows; it gives once, few, many or a size class.

j_gene | d_gene | abundance | v_gene | CDR3aa | CDR3nt
TRBJ2-7 | TRBD2 | . | TRBV3-1 | CASSHGTSGSLEQYF | TGTGCCAGCAGCCATGGGACTAGCGGGAGCTTGGAGCAGTACTTC
TRBJ2-1 | TRBD1 | few | TRBV29-1 | CSVEGDSNEQFF | TGCAGCGTTGAAGGGGACAGCAATGAGCAGTTCTTC
TRBJ1-5 | . | few | TRBV6-2/TRBV6-3 | CASRVGGNQPQHF | TGTGCCAGCAGGGTGGGTGGGAATCAGCCCCAGCATTTT
TRBJ1-2 | TRBD1 | . | TRBV2 | CASSPGQVDYGYTF | TGTGCCAGCAGTCCGGGACAGGTCGACTATGGCTACACCTTC
TRBJ1-6 | TRBD1 | few | TRBV18 | CASSHTGGNSPLHF | TGTGCCAGCTCCCACACAGGGGGTAATTCACCCCTCCACTTT
TRBJ1-5 | TRBD1 | once | TRBV28 | CDSSTDRANQPQHF | TGTGACAGCAGTACGGACAGGGCGAATCAGCCCCAGCATTTT
TRBJ1-4 | TRBD1 | many | TRBV7-8 | CASMGQRHEKLFF | TGTGCCAGCATGGGACAGCGTCATGAAAAACTGTTTTTT
TRBJ2-2 | . | many | TRBV6-4 | CASSQRGDTGELFF | TGTGCCAGCAGTCAACGAGGAGACACCGGGGAGCTGTTTTTT
TRBJ2-3 | . | many | TRBV6-5 | CASSYSSGADTQYF | TGTGCCAGCAGTTACTCTTCGGGGGCAGATACGCAGTATTTT
TRBJ1-2 | TRBD1 | . | TRBV29-1 | CSVAGQGSGGYTF | TGCAGCGTTGCGGGACAGGGGTCGGGTGGCTACACCTTC
TRBJ2-7 | . | . | TRBV19 | CASSEDRPTRSYEQYF | TGTGCCAGTAGTGAAGACCGGCCCACCCGCTCCTACGAGCAGTACTTC
TRBJ2-1 | TRBD1 | . | TRBV27 | CASTTGQGLYNEQFF | TGTGCCAGCACCACCGGACAGGGGCTGTACAATGAGCAGTTCTTC
TRBJ1-2 | . | many | TRBV3-1 | CASSPGGRAGGYTF | TGTGCCAGCAGCCCCGGTGGGCGCGCGGGGGGCTACACCTTC
TRBJ1-2 | . | . | TRBV28 | CASSLLPRGAGGYTF | TGTGCCAGCAGTCTACTACCTAGAGGGGCGGGAGGCTACACCTTC
TRBJ2-6 | TRBD1 | . | TRBV19 | CASMGPGQVFLSGANVLTF | TGTGCCAGTATGGGGCCGGGACAGGTTTTTCTCTCTGGGGCCAACGTCCTGACTTTC
TRBJ1-5 | . | many | TRBV7-9 | CASSLYIRGIANQPQHF | TGTGCCAGCAGCCTTTACATCCGGGGGATAGCCAATCAGCCCCAGCATTTT
TRBJ1-2 | . | . | TRBV29-1 | CSVERGSYGYTF | TGCAGCGTTGAACGGGGGTCCTATGGCTACACCTTC
TRBJ2-7 | TRBD2 | many | TRBV7-9 | CASTPGGTLTYEQYF | TGTGCCAGCACCCCCGGGGGGACGTTAACCTACGAGCAGTACTTC